This is a list of T cell receptor beta chains from one sample in a study of blood T cell repertoires in COVID-19. Measured with immunoSEQ multiplex PCR; TCRdb has only the in-frame clones, and not every one. The data show fewer than 400,000 clones, with about 90% seen just once and 2.9% held by the top ten. The material sequenced was peripheral blood. These receptor sequences come from a woman aged 25 to 39 with COVID-19, enrolled during active disease. The CDR3 runs from the conserved cysteine through the conserved F or W. Each record gives: V gene, CDR3 length, J gene, clone size, D gene, CDR3 DNA, CDR3 protein. The D gene is left open where the match is weak. Rows give clone size only sometimes, using once, few, many, or a class for an expanded clone.

v_call: TRBV11-2
cdr3_length: 17
j_call: TRBJ1-1
clone_size: .
d_call: .
cdr3_nt: TGTGCCAGCAGCGGAATGGTTGGGGCCGCCGGTGCCACTGAAGCTTTCTTT
cdr3_aa: CASSGMVGAAGATEAFF

v_call: TRBV18
cdr3_length: 14
j_call: TRBJ1-4
clone_size: once
d_call: TRBD1
cdr3_nt: TGTGCCAGCTCACCGGGACAGGGCTTTGAAAAACTGTTTTTT
cdr3_aa: CASSPGQGFEKLFF

v_call: TRBV19
cdr3_length: 15
j_call: TRBJ1-2
clone_size: .
d_call: TRBD1
cdr3_nt: TGTGCCAGTAGTATCGGCAGACAGGGACCCCATGGCTACACCTTC
cdr3_aa: CASSIGRQGPHGYTF

v_call: TRBV5-1
cdr3_length: 15
j_call: TRBJ2-1
clone_size: .
d_call: TRBD2
cdr3_nt: TGCGCCAGCAGCTCCACTAGCGACGCATACAATGAGCAGTTCTTC
cdr3_aa: CASSSTSDAYNEQFF

v_call: TRBV10-3
cdr3_length: 14
j_call: TRBJ1-1
clone_size: .
d_call: TRBD1
cdr3_nt: TGTGCCATCAGTGAGTCCCGGGACAGCACTGAAGCTTTCTTT
cdr3_aa: CAISESRDSTEAFF

v_call: TRBV7-2
cdr3_length: 14
j_call: TRBJ1-1
clone_size: few
d_call: .
cdr3_nt: TGTGCCAGCAGCCCGATTCCAGAGGACACTGAAGCTTTCTTT
cdr3_aa: CASSPIPEDTEAFF

v_call: TRBV2
cdr3_length: 16
j_call: TRBJ2-5
clone_size: few
d_call: .
cdr3_nt: TGTGCCAGCAGTGAACTTCGACTATTAGAGATAGAGACCCAGTACTTC
cdr3_aa: CASSELRLLEIETQYF

v_call: TRBV11-2
cdr3_length: 12
j_call: TRBJ2-1
clone_size: once
d_call: TRBD1
cdr3_nt: TGTGCCAGCAGCGTGGACAGGAATGAGCAGTTCTTC
cdr3_aa: CASSVDRNEQFF

v_call: TRBV5-1
cdr3_length: 14
j_call: TRBJ1-3
clone_size: .
d_call: TRBD1
cdr3_nt: TGCGCCAGCAGCATGACAGGGGATAGGAACACCATATATTTT
cdr3_aa: CASSMTGDRNTIYF

v_call: TRBV2
cdr3_length: 14
j_call: TRBJ1-5
clone_size: .
d_call: .
cdr3_nt: TGTGCCAGCAGCCCCGGGGGGGGCCGGGAGCCCCAGCATTTT
cdr3_aa: CASSPGGGREPQHF

v_call: TRBV30
cdr3_length: 12
j_call: TRBJ1-2
clone_size: many
d_call: .
cdr3_nt: TGTGCCTGGAGTGTACAGGGAGATGGCTACACCTTC
cdr3_aa: CAWSVQGDGYTF

v_call: TRBV6-5
cdr3_length: 11
j_call: TRBJ1-3
clone_size: once
d_call: .
cdr3_nt: TGTGCCAGCAGGGATGGTCCCCTGGGCTCTTTT
cdr3_aa: CASRDGPLGSF

v_call: TRBV27
cdr3_length: 15
j_call: TRBJ1-3
clone_size: once
d_call: .
cdr3_nt: TGTGCCAGCAGTATCAGTGGACTCCTCCGAAACACCATATATTTT
cdr3_aa: CASSISGLLRNTIYF

v_call: TRBV5-1
cdr3_length: 13
j_call: TRBJ2-1
clone_size: once
d_call: .
cdr3_nt: TGCGCCAGCAGCTCAGAAATTTGGAATGAGCAGTTCTTC
cdr3_aa: CASSSEIWNEQFF

v_call: TRBV5-1
cdr3_length: 16
j_call: TRBJ1-2
clone_size: .
d_call: .
cdr3_nt: TGCGCCAGCAGTTCTGGGCAGGGTGATTTCCCCTATGGCTACACCTTC
cdr3_aa: CASSSGQGDFPYGYTF

v_call: TRBV11-2
cdr3_length: 17
j_call: TRBJ2-3
clone_size: .
d_call: TRBD2
cdr3_nt: TGTGCCAGCAGCTTAGCGAGGGCGGGAGGGCCATCAGATACGCAGTATTTT
cdr3_aa: CASSLARAGGPSDTQYF

v_call: TRBV6-1
cdr3_length: 16
j_call: TRBJ2-7
clone_size: .
d_call: .
cdr3_nt: TGTGCCAGCAGTGCAGTAGGCAGGGTTGGGTTCAGGGAGCAGTACTTC
cdr3_aa: CASSAVGRVGFREQYF

v_call: TRBV27
cdr3_length: 14
j_call: TRBJ1-1
clone_size: .
d_call: .
cdr3_nt: TGTGCCAGCAGTTTATTTCCCCGGGGCACTGAAGCTTTCTTT
cdr3_aa: CASSLFPRGTEAFF

v_call: TRBV5-8
cdr3_length: 14
j_call: TRBJ2-5
clone_size: .
d_call: TRBD1
cdr3_nt: TGTGCCAGCAGCATACGACAGGGCGGTGAGACCCAGTACTTC
cdr3_aa: CASSIRQGGETQYF

v_call: TRBV7-2
cdr3_length: 15
j_call: TRBJ2-5
clone_size: .
d_call: .
cdr3_nt: TGTGCCAGCAGCGATACAGGGCTGGGGGAAGAGACCCAGTACTTC
cdr3_aa: CASSDTGLGEETQYF

v_call: TRBV7-2
cdr3_length: 15
j_call: TRBJ2-2
clone_size: .
d_call: TRBD1
cdr3_nt: TGTGCCAGCAGTTTAGGGGGCCTGAACACCGGGGAGCTGTTTTTT
cdr3_aa: CASSLGGLNTGELFF

v_call: TRBV28
cdr3_length: 14
j_call: TRBJ1-1
clone_size: .
d_call: .
cdr3_nt: TGTGCCAGCACCTCACTGACCGAGGGCACTGAAGCTTTCTTT
cdr3_aa: CASTSLTEGTEAFF

v_call: TRBV7-9
cdr3_length: 17
j_call: TRBJ2-1
clone_size: .
d_call: TRBD2
cdr3_nt: TGTGCCAGCAGCTTCCTAGGACTAGGGAACTCCTACAATGAGCAGTTCTTC
cdr3_aa: CASSFLGLGNSYNEQFF

v_call: TRBV10-3
cdr3_length: 15
j_call: TRBJ1-5
clone_size: .
d_call: .
cdr3_nt: TGTGCCATCAGTGACGCAGTATCGTCGGGTCAGCCCCAGCATTTT
cdr3_aa: CAISDAVSSGQPQHF

v_call: TRBV11-2
cdr3_length: 15
j_call: TRBJ2-2
clone_size: .
d_call: TRBD2
cdr3_nt: TGTGCCAGCAGCGCTCGGGAGGGTTACACCGGGGAGCTGTTTTTT
cdr3_aa: CASSAREGYTGELFF

v_call: TRBV6-6
cdr3_length: 16
j_call: TRBJ2-7
clone_size: .
d_call: TRBD2
cdr3_nt: TGTGCCAGTACTAAAGCGGGAGCCCCATCCCCTTACGAGCAGTACTTC
cdr3_aa: CASTKAGAPSPYEQYF

v_call: TRBV21-1
cdr3_length: 19
j_call: TRBJ1-5
clone_size: .
d_call: .
cdr3_nt: TGTGCCAGCAGCAAAACCTTGGTTTACCGGGACAGAGCGGATCAGCCCCAGCATTTT
cdr3_aa: CASSKTLVYRDRADQPQHF

v_call: TRBV15
cdr3_length: 20
j_call: TRBJ2-1
clone_size: .
d_call: TRBD2
cdr3_nt: TGTGCCACCAGCAGAGGTTGGTCTAGCGGGAGGCCCTCCCAGGGCAATGAGCAGTTCTTC
cdr3_aa: CATSRGWSSGRPSQGNEQFF

v_call: TRBV5-5
cdr3_length: 13
j_call: TRBJ2-5
clone_size: .
d_call: .
cdr3_nt: TGTGCCAGCAGATCGACTCGGATGGAGACCCAGTACTTC
cdr3_aa: CASRSTRMETQYF

v_call: TRBV19
cdr3_length: 16
j_call: TRBJ2-1
clone_size: .
d_call: TRBD1
cdr3_nt: TGTGCCAGTAGTCACGCGGGACAGGGGGCCGGGAATGAGCAGTTCTTC
cdr3_aa: CASSHAGQGAGNEQFF

v_call: TRBV19
cdr3_length: 14
j_call: TRBJ1-5
clone_size: .
d_call: .
cdr3_nt: TGTGCCACGCACGGGGGAAAAACGAATCAGCCCCAGCATTTT
cdr3_aa: CATHGGKTNQPQHF

v_call: TRBV11-2
cdr3_length: 16
j_call: TRBJ2-7
clone_size: .
d_call: TRBD2
cdr3_nt: TGTGCCAGCAGCAACCTACTGAGCGGGAGTTTGCGCGAGCAGTACTTC
cdr3_aa: CASSNLLSGSLREQYF

v_call: TRBV11-2
cdr3_length: 15
j_call: TRBJ2-1
clone_size: .
d_call: TRBD2
cdr3_nt: TGTGCCAGCATGGGAACTAGCGGGAACAACAATGAGCAGTTCTTC
cdr3_aa: CASMGTSGNNNEQFF

v_call: TRBV27
cdr3_length: 14
j_call: TRBJ2-7
clone_size: .
d_call: TRBD2
cdr3_nt: TGTGCCAGCAGAAGGACTAGCGGAGCCTACGAGCAGTACTTC
cdr3_aa: CASRRTSGAYEQYF

v_call: TRBV7-8
cdr3_length: 15
j_call: TRBJ2-1
clone_size: .
d_call: .
cdr3_nt: TGTGCCAGCAGCTTAACTAGCAACTCCTACAATGAGCAGTTCTTC
cdr3_aa: CASSLTSNSYNEQFF

v_call: TRBV12-3/TRBV12-4
cdr3_length: 12
j_call: TRBJ1-5
clone_size: .
d_call: .
cdr3_nt: TGTGCCAGCAGTTTAAACAGTCAGCCCCAGCATTTT
cdr3_aa: CASSLNSQPQHF

v_call: TRBV30
cdr3_length: 10
j_call: TRBJ2-4
clone_size: .
d_call: .
cdr3_nt: TGTGCCTGGGGAGGAGACATTCAGTACTTC
cdr3_aa: CAWGGDIQYF

v_call: TRBV25-1
cdr3_length: 16
j_call: TRBJ2-3
clone_size: .
d_call: TRBD1
cdr3_nt: TGTGCCAGCAGTGAGGACAGGGGGCCATTTCTGAATACGCAGTATTTT
cdr3_aa: CASSEDRGPFLNTQYF

v_call: TRBV7-2
cdr3_length: 16
j_call: TRBJ2-2
clone_size: .
d_call: TRBD1
cdr3_nt: TGTGCCAGCAGACAAGGGGGCGCCCCTAACACCGGGGAGCTGTTTTTT
cdr3_aa: CASRQGGAPNTGELFF

v_call: TRBV4-1
cdr3_length: 14
j_call: TRBJ2-7
clone_size: .
d_call: TRBD2
cdr3_nt: TGCGCCAGCAGCCCCGGGACTAGCGCCAACGAGCAGTACTTC
cdr3_aa: CASSPGTSANEQYF

v_call: TRBV11-3
cdr3_length: 15
j_call: TRBJ2-5
clone_size: .
d_call: .
cdr3_nt: TGTGCCAGCAGCTTAGTGACCGGGGACCAAGAGACCCAGTACTTC
cdr3_aa: CASSLVTGDQETQYF

v_call: TRBV27
cdr3_length: 15
j_call: TRBJ2-2
clone_size: .
d_call: .
cdr3_nt: TGTGCCAGCAGTTTAGTCTACCAGAACACCGGGGAGCTGTTTTTT
cdr3_aa: CASSLVYQNTGELFF

v_call: TRBV15
cdr3_length: 18
j_call: TRBJ2-6
clone_size: .
d_call: TRBD2
cdr3_nt: TGTGCCACCAGCTGGGGACTAGCGGGAGATTTTGGGGCCAACGTCCTGACTTTC
cdr3_aa: CATSWGLAGDFGANVLTF

v_call: TRBV19
cdr3_length: 18
j_call: TRBJ2-1
clone_size: .
d_call: TRBD2
cdr3_nt: TGTGCCAGTAGTATCCGGGGACTAGCGGGAGGACCTTACAATGAGCAGTTCTTC
cdr3_aa: CASSIRGLAGGPYNEQFF

v_call: TRBV7-3
cdr3_length: 15
j_call: TRBJ2-2
clone_size: .
d_call: .
cdr3_nt: TGTGCCAGCAGCTCCCAGGGAGGCAACACCGGGGAGCTGTTTTTT
cdr3_aa: CASSSQGGNTGELFF